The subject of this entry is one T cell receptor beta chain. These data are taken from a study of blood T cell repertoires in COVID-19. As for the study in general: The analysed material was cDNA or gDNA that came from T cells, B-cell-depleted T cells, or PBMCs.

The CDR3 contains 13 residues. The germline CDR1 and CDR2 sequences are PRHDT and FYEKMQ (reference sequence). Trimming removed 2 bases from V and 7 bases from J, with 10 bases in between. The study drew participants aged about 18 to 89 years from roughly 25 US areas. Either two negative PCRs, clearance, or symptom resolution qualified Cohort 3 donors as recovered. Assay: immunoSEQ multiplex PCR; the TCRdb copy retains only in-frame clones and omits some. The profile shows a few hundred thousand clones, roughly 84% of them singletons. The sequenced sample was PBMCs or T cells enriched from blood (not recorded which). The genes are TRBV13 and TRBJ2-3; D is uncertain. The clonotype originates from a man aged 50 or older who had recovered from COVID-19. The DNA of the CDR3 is TGTGCCAGCAGCTTAAGAGACATCAATACGCAGTATTTT. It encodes CASSLRDINTQYF. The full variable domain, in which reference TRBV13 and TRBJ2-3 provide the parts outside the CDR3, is AAGVIQSPRHLIKEKRETATLKCYPIPRHDTVYWYQQGPGQDPQFLISFYEKMQSDKGSIPDRFSAQQFSDYHSELNMSSLELGDSALYFCASSLRDINTQYFGPGTRLTVL.